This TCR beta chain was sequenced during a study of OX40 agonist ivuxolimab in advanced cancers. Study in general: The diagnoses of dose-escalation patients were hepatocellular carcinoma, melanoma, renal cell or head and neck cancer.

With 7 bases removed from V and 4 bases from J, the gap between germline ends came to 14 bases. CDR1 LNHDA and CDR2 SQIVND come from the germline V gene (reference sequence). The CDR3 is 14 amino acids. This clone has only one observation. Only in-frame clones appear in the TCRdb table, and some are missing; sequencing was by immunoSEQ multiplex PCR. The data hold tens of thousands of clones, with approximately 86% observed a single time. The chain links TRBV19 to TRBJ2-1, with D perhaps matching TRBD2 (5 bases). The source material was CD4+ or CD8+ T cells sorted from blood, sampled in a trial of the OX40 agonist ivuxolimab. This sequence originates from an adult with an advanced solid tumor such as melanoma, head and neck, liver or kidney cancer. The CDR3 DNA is TGTGCCAGTATGGACGGGATCACTTACAATGAGCAGTTCTTC. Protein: CASMDGITYNEQFF.